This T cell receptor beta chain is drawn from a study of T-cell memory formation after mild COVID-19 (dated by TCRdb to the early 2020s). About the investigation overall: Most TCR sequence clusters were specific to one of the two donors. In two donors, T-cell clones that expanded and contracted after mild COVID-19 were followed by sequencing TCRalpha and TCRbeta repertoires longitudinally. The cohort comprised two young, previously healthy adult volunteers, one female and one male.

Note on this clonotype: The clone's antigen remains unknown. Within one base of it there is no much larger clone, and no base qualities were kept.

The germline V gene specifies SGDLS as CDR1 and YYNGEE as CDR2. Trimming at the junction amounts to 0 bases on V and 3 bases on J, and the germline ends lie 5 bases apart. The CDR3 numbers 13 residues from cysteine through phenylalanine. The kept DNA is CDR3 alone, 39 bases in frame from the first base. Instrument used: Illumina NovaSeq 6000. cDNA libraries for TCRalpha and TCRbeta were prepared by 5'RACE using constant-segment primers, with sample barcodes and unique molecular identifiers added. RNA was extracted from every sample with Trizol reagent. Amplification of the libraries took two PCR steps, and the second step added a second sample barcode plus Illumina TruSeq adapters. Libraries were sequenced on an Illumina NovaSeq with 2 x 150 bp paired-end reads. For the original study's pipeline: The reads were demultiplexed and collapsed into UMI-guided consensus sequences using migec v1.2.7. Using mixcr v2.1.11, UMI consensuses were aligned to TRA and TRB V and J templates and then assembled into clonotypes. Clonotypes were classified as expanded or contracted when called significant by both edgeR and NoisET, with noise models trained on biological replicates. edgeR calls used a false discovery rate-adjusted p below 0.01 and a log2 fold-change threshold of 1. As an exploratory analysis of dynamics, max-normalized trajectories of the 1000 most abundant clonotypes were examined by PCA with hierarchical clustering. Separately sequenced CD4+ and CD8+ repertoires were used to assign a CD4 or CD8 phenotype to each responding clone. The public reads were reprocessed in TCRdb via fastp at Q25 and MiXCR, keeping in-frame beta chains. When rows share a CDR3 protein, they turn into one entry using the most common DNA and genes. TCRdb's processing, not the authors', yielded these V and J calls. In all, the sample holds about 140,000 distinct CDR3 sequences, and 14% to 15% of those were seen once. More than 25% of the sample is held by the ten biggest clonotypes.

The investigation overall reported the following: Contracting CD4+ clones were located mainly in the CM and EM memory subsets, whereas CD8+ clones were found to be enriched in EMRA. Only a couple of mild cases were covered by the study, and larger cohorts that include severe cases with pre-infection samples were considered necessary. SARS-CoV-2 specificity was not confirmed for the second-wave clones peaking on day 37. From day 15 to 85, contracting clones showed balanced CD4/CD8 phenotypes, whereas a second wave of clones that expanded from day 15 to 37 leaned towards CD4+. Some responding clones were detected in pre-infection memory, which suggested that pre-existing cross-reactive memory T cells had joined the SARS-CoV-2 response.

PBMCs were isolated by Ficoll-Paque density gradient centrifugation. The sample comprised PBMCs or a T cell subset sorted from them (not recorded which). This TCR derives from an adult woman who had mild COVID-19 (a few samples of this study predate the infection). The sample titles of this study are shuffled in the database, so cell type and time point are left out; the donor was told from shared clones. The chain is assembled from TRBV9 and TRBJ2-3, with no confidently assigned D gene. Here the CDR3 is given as CASSVDQTDTQYF. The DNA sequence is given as TGTGCCAGCAGCGTAGACCAGACAGATACGCAGTATTTT.